This T cell receptor beta chain was found in a study of OX40 agonist ivuxolimab in advanced cancers. The study, taken as a whole, reports: Relatively little clonal expansion, among the lowest observed, appeared in partial responders at 0.1-3.0 mg/kg.

The assay was immunoSEQ multiplex PCR, and TCRdb's table has in-frame clones only and misses some. This sample carries some 50,000 clones, 75% to 90% of them seen once, and the ten largest clones take under 2%. Concerning this clone itself: Its specificity is not known.

Sampled blood was obtained at baseline, cycle 4 day 1, and cycle 7 day 1. The TCR comes from an adult with an advanced solid tumor such as melanoma, head and neck, liver or kidney cancer. Sequencing used CD4+ or CD8+ T cells sorted from blood, obtained in a trial of the OX40 agonist ivuxolimab.

The CDR3 bases are TGCGCCAGCAGCCAAGGAGCGGGGGCCTATGGCTACACCTTC. As protein: CASSQGAGAYGYTF. V is TRBV4-3 and J is TRBJ1-2; the D gene is possibly TRBD1 (6 bases). This CDR3 is built from 14 residues. Trimming shortened V by 1 base and J by 4 bases, and 10 bases separated the two germline ends. The V gene's germline CDR1 is LGHNA and CDR2 YSLEER.